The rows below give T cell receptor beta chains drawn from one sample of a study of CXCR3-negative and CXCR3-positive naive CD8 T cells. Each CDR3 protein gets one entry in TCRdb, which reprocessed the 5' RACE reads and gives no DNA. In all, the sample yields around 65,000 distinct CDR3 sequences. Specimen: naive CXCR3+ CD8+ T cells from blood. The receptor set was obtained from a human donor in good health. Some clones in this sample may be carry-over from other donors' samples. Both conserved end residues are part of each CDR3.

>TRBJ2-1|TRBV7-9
CASSPRLAGEIYNEQFF
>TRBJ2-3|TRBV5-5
CASSTDEYVWADTQYF
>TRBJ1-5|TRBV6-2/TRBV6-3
CASSYPGGAQPQHF
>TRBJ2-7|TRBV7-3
CASSGDRDNILEQYF
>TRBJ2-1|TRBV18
CASSPTGGSNEQFF
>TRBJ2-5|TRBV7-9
CASSSGLQETQYF
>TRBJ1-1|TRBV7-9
CASSFGAVGRNTEAFF
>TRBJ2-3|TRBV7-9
CASSPKPEGRTDTQYF
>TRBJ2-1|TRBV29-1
CSVDAGVYNEQFF
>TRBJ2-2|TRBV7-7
CASSHGDRGTGELFF
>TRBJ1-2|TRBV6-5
CATSPGGTFLGYTF
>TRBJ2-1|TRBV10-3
CAISALKLAGGRSPNEQFF
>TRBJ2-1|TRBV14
CASSLRLHMHEQFF
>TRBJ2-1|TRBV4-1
CASSQEGLAGVNNEQFF
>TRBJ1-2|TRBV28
CASSLSGVGGYTF
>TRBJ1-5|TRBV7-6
CASSGQSGNQPQHF
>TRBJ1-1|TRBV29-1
CSVLTGLNTEAFF
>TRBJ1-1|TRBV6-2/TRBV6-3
CASSWTGLNTEAFF
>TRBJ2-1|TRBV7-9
CASSPLGAGGPNEQFF
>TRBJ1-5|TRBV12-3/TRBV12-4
CASSLDAQYWNQPQHF
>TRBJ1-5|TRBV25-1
CASSAEGWQPQHF
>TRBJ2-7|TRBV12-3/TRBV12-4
CVSSLYSHEQYF
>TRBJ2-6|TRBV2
CATSSPGQGRSGANVLTF
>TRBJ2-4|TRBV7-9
CASSLRDAENIQYF
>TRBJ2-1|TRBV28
CASALRGYNEQFF
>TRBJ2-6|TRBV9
CASSVGYSGANVLTF
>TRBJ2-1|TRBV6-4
CASSVGVLSYNEQFF
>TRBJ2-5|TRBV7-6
CASSPTGTPHETQYF
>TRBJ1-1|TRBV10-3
CAIRMGLMNTEAFF
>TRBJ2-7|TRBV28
CASSPTGAYYSYEQYF
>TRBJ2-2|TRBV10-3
CAINRLAGDTGELFF
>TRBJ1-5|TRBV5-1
CASSLGAQGDNQPQHF
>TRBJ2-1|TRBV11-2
CASSSFLNRVGSYNEQFF
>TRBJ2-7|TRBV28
CASSPTRGGAVEQYF
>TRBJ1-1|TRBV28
CASGNRGIGYTEAFF
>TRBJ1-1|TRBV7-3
CASSLTGSTEAFF
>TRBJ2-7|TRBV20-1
CSARDVGSGHYEQYF
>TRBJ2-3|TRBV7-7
CASSPGPSPSTDTQYF
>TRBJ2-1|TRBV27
CASSSQGEQFF
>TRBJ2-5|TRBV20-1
CSARDLGGTSNEFQETQYF
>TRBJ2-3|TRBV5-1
CASIKTLSREDTQYF